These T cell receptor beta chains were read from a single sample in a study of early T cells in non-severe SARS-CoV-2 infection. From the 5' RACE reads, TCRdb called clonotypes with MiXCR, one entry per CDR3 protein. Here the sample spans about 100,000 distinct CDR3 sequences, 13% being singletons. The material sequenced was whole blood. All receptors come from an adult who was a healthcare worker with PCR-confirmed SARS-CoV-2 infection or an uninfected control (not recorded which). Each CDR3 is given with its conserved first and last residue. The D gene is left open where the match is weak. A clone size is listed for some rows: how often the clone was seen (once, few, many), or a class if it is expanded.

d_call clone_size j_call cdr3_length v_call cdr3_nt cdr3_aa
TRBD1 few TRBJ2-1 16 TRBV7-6 TGTGCCAGCAGCTTCTCACAGGGGGCGGTCTACAATGAGCAGTTCTTC CASSFSQGAVYNEQFF
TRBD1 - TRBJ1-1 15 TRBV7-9 TGTGCCAGCAGCCCACCGACAGGGTTTTTGACTGAAGCTTTCTTT CASSPPTGFLTEAFF
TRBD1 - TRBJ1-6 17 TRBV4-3 TGCGCCAGCAGCCCCATCGCGGGGGGACAGGGTAATTCACCCCTCCACTTT CASSPIAGGQGNSPLHF
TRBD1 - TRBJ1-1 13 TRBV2 TGTGCCAGCAGGACCGGGACAGGGGGCGAAGCTTTCTTT CASRTGTGGEAFF
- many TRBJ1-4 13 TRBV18 TGTGCCAGCTCTGATTGGCTGGATGAAAAACTGTTTTTT CASSDWLDEKLFF
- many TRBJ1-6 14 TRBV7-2 TGTGCCAGCAGAATCAGGGGCTATAATTCACCCCTCCACTTT CASRIRGYNSPLHF
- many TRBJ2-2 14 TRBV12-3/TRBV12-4 TGTGCCAGCAGGGGGGTCAGGCCCACCGGGGAGCTGTTTTTT CASRGVRPTGELFF
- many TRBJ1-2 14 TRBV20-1 TGCAGTGCTAGAGATGTGGTGGCTGGGTATGGCTACACCTTC CSARDVVAGYGYTF
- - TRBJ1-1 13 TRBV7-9 TGTGCCAGCAGCTTATCGGGACAAACGGAAGCTTTCTTT CASSLSGQTEAFF
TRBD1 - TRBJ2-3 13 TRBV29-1 TGCAGCGTTTGGAGGACAGGGTTGGATACGCAGTATTTT CSVWRTGLDTQYF
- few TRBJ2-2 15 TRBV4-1 TGCGCCAGCAGCCAAGAAGCAGGGATCACCGGGGAGCTGTTTTTT CASSQEAGITGELFF
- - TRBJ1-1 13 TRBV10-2 TGCGCCAGCTGGCAGGGTACGAACACTGAAGCTTTCTTT CASWQGTNTEAFF
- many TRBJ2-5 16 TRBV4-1 TGCGCCAGCAGCCAAGATTTGGGCAGGGCGGGTGAGACCCAGTACTTC CASSQDLGRAGETQYF
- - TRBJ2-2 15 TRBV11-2 TGTGCCAGCAGCCGTTGGAACACGAACACCGGGGAGCTGTTTTTT CASSRWNTNTGELFF
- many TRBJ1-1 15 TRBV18 TGTGCCAGCTCAGCGAGAAGGACGGACAACACTGAAGCTTTCTTT CASSARRTDNTEAFF
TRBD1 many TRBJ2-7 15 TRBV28 TGTGCCAGCAGTGGGACAGACAGGGGACTTTACGAGCAGTACTTC CASSGTDRGLYEQYF
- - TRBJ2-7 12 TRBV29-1 TGCAGCGTAGCAGGGGCCGGTTACGAGCAGTACTTC CSVAGAGYEQYF
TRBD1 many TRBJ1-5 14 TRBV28 TGTGCCAGCATCAGGGGGACGGGTAATCAGCCCCAGCATTTT CASIRGTGNQPQHF
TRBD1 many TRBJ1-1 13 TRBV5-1 TGCGCCAGCAGGCGGGACAGGGGGACTGAAGCTTTCTTT CASRRDRGTEAFF
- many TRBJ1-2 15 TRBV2 TGTGCCAGCACTCCGCGCGGGGGGCTTGACTATGGCTACACCTTC CASTPRGGLDYGYTF
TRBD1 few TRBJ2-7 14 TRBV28 TGTGCCAGCACTTCCCCCGGGACAGCCTACGAGCAGTACTTC CASTSPGTAYEQYF
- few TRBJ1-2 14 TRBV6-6 TGTGCCACTCTGTCCCCGTTTGGTCTATATGGCTACACCTTC CATLSPFGLYGYTF
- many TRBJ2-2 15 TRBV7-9 TGTGCCAGCAGCTCCCGCGCGGGTGGTGCCGGGGAGCTGTTTTTT CASSSRAGGAGELFF
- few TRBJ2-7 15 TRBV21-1 TGTGCCAGCAGCAAAAGGGACAACTCCCCCTACGAGCAGTACTTC CASSKRDNSPYEQYF
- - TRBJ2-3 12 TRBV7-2 TGTGCCAGCAGCTTGCTCTCAGATACGCAGTATTTT CASSLLSDTQYF
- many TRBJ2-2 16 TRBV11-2 TGTGCCAGCAGCTTAGAAGGATCTAAGTCTCCCGGGGAGCTGTTTTTT CASSLEGSKSPGELFF
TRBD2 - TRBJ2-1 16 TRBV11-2 TGTGCCAGCAGCCCTTGGACTAGCGGGGGGCTCAATGAGCAGTTCTTC CASSPWTSGGLNEQFF
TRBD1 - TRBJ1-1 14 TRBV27 TGTGCCAGCAGTCCAAGACAGGGCGGTACTGAAGCTTTCTTT CASSPRQGGTEAFF
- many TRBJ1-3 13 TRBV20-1 TGCAGTGCTAGAGGCAGGACTGGAAACACCATATATTTT CSARGRTGNTIYF
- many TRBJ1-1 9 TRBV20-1 TGCAGTGCTAGAGGGGCGGAGGTCTTT CSARGAEVF
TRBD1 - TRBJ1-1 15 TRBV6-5 TGTGCCAGCAGTACAGGGGCTTTGGGGAACACTGAAGCTTTCTTT CASSTGALGNTEAFF
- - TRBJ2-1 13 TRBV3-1 TGTGCCAGCAGCCAAGTTGGGCGCCCCGAGCAGTTCTTC CASSQVGRPEQFF
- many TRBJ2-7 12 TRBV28 TGTGCCAGCAGTTTAAGGGGGGACGAGCAGTACTTC CASSLRGDEQYF
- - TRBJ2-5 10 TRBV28 TGTGCCAGCAGGCCAGAGTCCCAGTACTTC CASRPESQYF
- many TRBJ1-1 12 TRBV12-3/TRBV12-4 TGTGCCAGCAGATTACGAGCTGGGGAAGCTTTCTTT CASRLRAGEAFF
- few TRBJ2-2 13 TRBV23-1 TGCGCCAGCGTCGGATCCAACACCGGGGAGCTGTTTTTT CASVGSNTGELFF
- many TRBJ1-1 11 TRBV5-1 TGCGCCAGCAGCCCAAACACTGAAGCTTTCTTT CASSPNTEAFF
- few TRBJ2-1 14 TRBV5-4 TGTGCCAGCAGCCGGGACAGCGGGTACAATGAGCAGTTCTTC CASSRDSGYNEQFF
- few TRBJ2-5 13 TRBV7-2 TGTGCCAGCACAACAGGGATGGGCGAGACCCAGTACTTC CASTTGMGETQYF
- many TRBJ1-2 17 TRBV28 TGTGCCAGCATGGGGGCCTTCGCAGGGGATACGGTCTATGGCTACACCTTC CASMGAFAGDTVYGYTF
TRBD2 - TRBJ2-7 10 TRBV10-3 TGTGCCACTACTAGCGGGGGAAAGTACTTC CATTSGGKYF
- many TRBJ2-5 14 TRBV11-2 TGTGCCAGCAGCCGGACTCAGCGAGAAGAGACCCAGTACTTC CASSRTQREETQYF
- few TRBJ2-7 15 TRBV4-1 TGCGCCAGCAGCCAAGGAGCACAGGGAGTGGGCGAGCAGTACTTC CASSQGAQGVGEQYF
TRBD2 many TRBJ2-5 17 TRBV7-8 TGTGCCAGCAGCTTAGTCCCTAGCGGGGGGGCCTCCGAGACCCAGTACTTC CASSLVPSGGASETQYF
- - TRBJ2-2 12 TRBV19 TGTGCCAGCCTTAACAGGGACGGGGAGCTGTTTTTT CASLNRDGELFF
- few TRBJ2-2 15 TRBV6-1 TGTGCCAGCAGTCCGGGACAACCTCCCACCGGGGAGCTGTTTTTT CASSPGQPPTGELFF
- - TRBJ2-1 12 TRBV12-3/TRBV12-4 TGTGCCAGCAGTTTTCTCCACAATGAGCAGTTCTTC CASSFLHNEQFF
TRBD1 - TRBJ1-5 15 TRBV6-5 TGTGCCAGCAGAAGACAGGGGGCAGGAGATCAGCCCCAGCATTTT CASRRQGAGDQPQHF
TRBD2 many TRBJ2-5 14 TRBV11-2 TGTGCCAGCAGCCGGGGAGGGGTCCGGGAGACCCAGTACTTC CASSRGGVRETQYF
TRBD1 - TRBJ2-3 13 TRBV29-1 TGCAGCGTGGCAGGGGGCGTCACAGATACGCAGTATTTT CSVAGGVTDTQYF
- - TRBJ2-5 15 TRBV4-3 TGCGCCAGCAGCCAAGATGGGCTGCGGCAAGAGACCCAGTACTTC CASSQDGLRQETQYF
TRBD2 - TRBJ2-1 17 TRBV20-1 TGCAGTGCTAGAGTTCCAGCGGGGGGTCCCAACTACAATGAGCAGTTCTTC CSARVPAGGPNYNEQFF
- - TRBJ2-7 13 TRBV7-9 TGTGCCAGCAGCTTAGTGCCCTCCTACGAGCAGTACTTC CASSLVPSYEQYF
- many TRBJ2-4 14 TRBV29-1 TGCAGCGTAGGTGAGGGGGGAGCCAAAAACATTCAGTACTTC CSVGEGGAKNIQYF
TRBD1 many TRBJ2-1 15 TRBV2 TGTGCCAGCAGTCCGCGACCAGACAGGGAAAATGAGCAGTTCTTC CASSPRPDRENEQFF
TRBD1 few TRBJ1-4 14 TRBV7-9 TGTGCCAGCAGCAGGGGGCTGAATAATGAAAAACTGTTTTTT CASSRGLNNEKLFF
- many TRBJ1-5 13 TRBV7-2 TGTGCCAGCAGCCTACGTAACAATCAGCCCCAGCATTTT CASSLRNNQPQHF
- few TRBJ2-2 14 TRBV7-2 TGTGCCAGCAGCTTAGCGTGGGCAAACGGGGAGCTGTTTTTT CASSLAWANGELFF
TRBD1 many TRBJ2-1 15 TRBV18 TGTGCCAGCTCACACACCGGGACAGCCTACAATGAGCAGTTCTTC CASSHTGTAYNEQFF